This TCR beta chain was identified during a study of cytomegalovirus exposure and HLA in healthy donors. It was with 60 Vbeta and 13 Jbeta primers that the PCR ran. Here immunoSEQ multiplex PCR was the method, and the copy in TCRdb shows in-frame clones only, minus some. The table includes around 70,000 clones, around 73% detected once. Germline V gene lookup returns CDR1 LNHDA and CDR2 SQIVND (reference sequence). The CDR3 totals 14 residues. Between the trimmed V and J ends, which lost 10 bases and 4 bases, there was a span of 17 bases. J is TRBJ1-3 and V is TRBV19; D possibly corresponds to TRBD1 (6 bases). The source material was PBMCs. This clonotype originated in a girl aged 10 to 17 in good health and CMV-seropositive. Written as DNA, the CDR3 is TGTGCCACCACCTCCACAGGGTACGGAAACACCATATATTTT. This translates into CATTSTGYGNTIYF.